This T cell receptor beta chain came from a study of cytomegalovirus exposure and HLA in healthy donors. Study summary: Approximately 190 million T cells yielded 90 million to 130 million unique TCR beta sequences in earlier analysis.

General study points: The study flagged some 180 TCR beta chains as cytomegalovirus-associated. Per a later analysis, HLA-associated TCR beta chains showed more clonal expansion than other, equally common TCR beta chains.

The PCR was carried out with 60 Vbeta primers and 13 Jbeta primers. Produced via immunoSEQ multiplex PCR; TCRdb's table is partial and in-frame only. The top ten hold 2.1% of the sample, which has about 190,000 clones, around 81% seen once. Comments on this clone: Its antigen is currently unknown.

The CDR3 is made up of 15 amino acids. The V and J ends lost 7 bases and 0 bases, in that order; junction bases with no gene match: 6. Germline loops: CDR1 MNHNS, CDR2 SASEGT. The rearrangement links TRBV6-1 to TRBJ1-5, with 7 bases fitting TRBD1. Sequencing was carried out using PBMCs. The receptor was isolated from a woman under 30 in good health and CMV-seropositive. CDR3 in DNA: TGTGCCAGCAAGGCAGGGGGGAATAGCAATCAGCCCCAGCATTTT. The encoded protein is CASKAGGNSNQPQHF.